Shown below are 32 T cell receptor beta chains from a single sample sequenced in a study of blood T cell repertoires in COVID-19. Profiled with immunoSEQ multiplex PCR; TCRdb holds only in-frame clones, not every one. The sample lists 140,000 or so clones, 60% to 85% occurring once. The sequenced sample was peripheral blood. Receptors originate from a man aged 45-60 years with acute or convalescent COVID-19.

J is TRBJ1-2 and V is TRBV9, with TRBD1 matching 8 bases. Germline V lookup: CDR1 SGDLS, CDR2 YYNGEE. The CDR3 loop spans 13 amino acids. Trimming removed 4 bases from V and 4 bases from J; junction bases left unmatched: 3. CDR3 in DNA: TGTGCCAGCAGCTTCGACAGGGGCTATGGCTACACCTTC. This gives the protein CASSFDRGYGYTF.

The chain carries TRBV24-1 and TRBJ2-5, with a possible D match to TRBD1 (6 bases). The CDR3 has 14 amino acids. CDR1 and CDR2 from the germline V gene are KGHDR and SFDVKD. Trimming cost V 4 bases and J 4 bases, with 12 bases left between them. DNA for the CDR3: TGTGCCACCAGTGACTCCCGGACAGCAGAGACCCAGTACTTC. Protein sequence: CATSDSRTAETQYF.

This chain links TRBV12-2 with TRBJ1-6; the DNA was not used to check the table's D call, TRBD1. TRBV12-2 is recorded as a pseudogene. CDR3 length: 16 residues. The CDR3: CASRPGTGVGNSPLHF. CDR3 coding DNA: TGTGCAAGTCGCCCGGGGACAGGGGTGGGGAATTCACCCCTCCACTTT.

This clone has only one observation. The sample carries other DNA sequences with the same CDR3. The V call is TRBV19, the J call TRBJ2-1; 8 nucleotides match TRBD2. The CDR3 sequence is 15 residues long. Germline V gives CDR1 LNHDA, CDR2 SQIVND (reference sequence). The ends lost 5 bases at V and 4 bases at J; junction bases unmatched: 7. In nucleotides, the CDR3 is TGTGCCAGTAGTTCCCGGGGGGGGAAATACAATGAGCAGTTCTTC. Translation gives CASSSRGGKYNEQFF.

V and J are TRBV19 and TRBJ2-7, with 7 nucleotides matching TRBD1. The CDR3 has 18 amino acids. Trimming at V came to 8 bases and at J to 3 bases, leaving 22 bases not matched to a gene. Per germline, CDR1 LNHDA and CDR2 SQIVND (reference sequence). This chain's CDR3 is CASDLPGQPSLFNYEQYF. The CDR3 DNA sequence: TGTGCCAGTGACCTTCCGGGACAGCCATCACTGTTCAACTACGAGCAGTACTTC.

Regarding this clone: The identical CDR3 is also encoded by other nucleotide sequences in the sample. The CDR3, as DNA: TGCGCCAGCAGCTTAGTACAGGGGAACACTGAAGCTTTCTTT. This gives the protein CASSLVQGNTEAFF. The J gene is TRBJ1-1, the V gene TRBV5-1; TRBD1 might be the D (6 bases). Germline lookup yields CDR1 SGHRS and CDR2 YFSETQ. This CDR3 has 14 residues. With 2 bases removed from V and 1 base from J, the gap between germline ends came to 9 bases.

The rearrangement uses TRBV30 and TRBJ1-1; the match to TRBD1 covers 7 bases. CDR3 length equals 17 residues. V was clipped by 0 bases and J by 3 bases; unmatched bases: 13. Germline CDR1 and CDR2: GTSNPN and SVGIG (reference sequence). The CDR3 reads CAWSVLRTGAFYTEAFF. Here the CDR3 DNA reads TGTGCCTGGAGTGTACTTCGGACAGGAGCCTTCTACACTGAAGCTTTCTTT.

This clone was recorded only once. The chain has TRBV5-1 and TRBJ2-7, with D perhaps matching TRBD2 (5 bases). CDR1 and CDR2 (germline): SGHRS, YFSETQ. V shed 4 bases and J shed 3 bases, with 20 bases lying between them. The CDR3 contains 16 residues. This CDR3 reads CASSGKCGSSNYEQYV. The CDR3 DNA is TGCGCCAGCAGCGGGAAATGCGGGTCATCCAACTACGAGCAGTACGTC.

The CDR3, as DNA: TGTGCCAGCAGCCAAGCCGGACAGAAGAACACTGAAGCTTTCTTT. Protein sequence: CASSQAGQKNTEAFF. This chain uses TRBV3-1 (or the pseudogene TRBV3-2) with TRBJ1-1, with D perhaps TRBD1 (6 bases). CDR3 size: 15 residues. V was cut by 1 base and J by 1 base, with 10 bases left in between. In germline, CDR1 is LGHDT, CDR2 YNNKEL (reference sequence).

The chain recombines TRBV2 with TRBJ2-5; D not certain. Germline V gene data show CDR1 as SNHLY and CDR2 as FYNNEI. The V and J ends lost 3 bases and 2 bases respectively, with 13 bases between them. The CDR3 runs to 15 residues. Here the CDR3 reads CASSDLQTLQETQYF. DNA for the CDR3: TGTGCCAGCAGTGATCTACAGACGTTACAAGAGACCCAGTACTTC.

The V call is TRBV9, the J call TRBJ2-3; the D gene is possibly TRBD1 (6 bases). V was cut by 4 bases and J by 3 bases, with 21 bases left in between. Germline loops: CDR1 SGDLS, CDR2 YYNGEE. The CDR3 contains 17 residues. The CDR3, as DNA: TGTGCCAGCAGCCCATTCCTGGGGGCCGGGATAACAGATACGCAGTATTTT. This encodes CASSPFLGAGITDTQYF.

The chain has TRBV19 and TRBJ2-7; unclear D gene. The CDR3 runs to 10 residues. CDR1 and CDR2 from the germline V gene are LNHDA and SQIVND (reference sequence). Deletions cut 10 bases from V and 7 bases from J, with 11 bases between. For the CDR3, the DNA is TGTGCCATTACCGACAAGGAGCAGTACTTC. Its translation is CAITDKEQYF. The full variable domain, in which reference TRBV19 and TRBJ2-7 provide the parts outside the CDR3, is DGGITQSPKYLFRKEGQNVTLSCEQNLNHDAMYWYRQDPGQGLRLIYYSQIVNDFQKGDIAEGYSVSREKKESFPLTVTSAQKNPTAFYLCAITDKEQYFGPGTRLTVT.

The CDR3 sequence is CASSPGTEGEAFF. CDR3 DNA: TGTGCCAGCTCACCAGGTACGGAGGGTGAAGCTTTCTTT. The V call is TRBV18, the J call TRBJ1-1; D uncertain. Trimming took off 2 bases at V and 7 bases at J, with 11 bases between the two ends. The CDR3 contains 13 residues. The germline CDR1 and CDR2 sequences are KGHSH and LQKENI.

The sample holds one count of this clone. The chain recombines TRBV5-8 with TRBJ1-2; TRBD1 matches at 8 bases. The CDR3 is 14 residues long. V gave up 1 base and J gave up 4 bases; unmatched junction bases: 3. The V gene's germline CDR1 is SGHTS and CDR2 YDEGEE. The CDR3 loop is CASSLPGGSYGYTF. The CDR3 DNA sequence: TGTGCCAGCAGCTTGCCAGGGGGCTCCTATGGCTACACCTTC.

The chain has TRBV5-5 and TRBJ1-1; D is possibly TRBD1 (5 bases). Germline loops: CDR1 SGHKS, CDR2 YYEKEE (reference sequence). CDR3 size: 17 residues. Between the trimmed V and J ends, which lost 4 bases and 4 bases, there was a span of 23 bases. CDR3 nucleotides: TGTGCCAGCAGCCTTCTTCCCGGGGGAGGGCGGGGCACTGAAGCTTTCTTT. Its translation: CASSLLPGGGRGTEAFF. Supplemented by reference TRBV5-5 and TRBJ1-1, the full variable domain reads DAGVTQSPTHLIKTRGQQVTLRCSPISGHKSVSWYQQVLGQGPQFIFQYYEKEERGRGNFPDRFSARQFPNYSSELNVNALLLGDSALYLCASSLLPGGGRGTEAFFGQGTRLTVV.

The chain is built from TRBV2 and TRBJ1-1; 9 bases are a match to TRBD1. There are 13 residues in the CDR3. V shed 9 bases, J shed 5 bases, and the junction held 7 bases outside the gene matches. Germline V gene sequence: CDR1 SNHLY, CDR2 FYNNEI. This CDR3 reads CASTTGGRTEAFF. CDR3 nucleotides: TGTGCCAGTACAACAGGGGGCCGGACTGAAGCTTTCTTT.

The CDR3 protein is CASSYIQVGTEAFF. CDR3 nucleotide sequence: TGTGCCAGCAGTTATATACAGGTCGGGACTGAAGCTTTCTTT. The V gene is TRBV2, the J gene TRBJ1-1; D may be TRBD1 (5 bases). Between the trimmed V and J ends, which lost 5 bases and 5 bases, there was a span of 15 bases. Germline V gene sequence: CDR1 SNHLY, CDR2 FYNNEI. CDR3 length equals 14 residues. The full variable domain, completed using reference TRBV2 and TRBJ1-1, is EPEVTQTPSHQVTQMGQEVILRCVPISNHLYFYWYRQILGQKVEFLVSFYNNEISEKSEIFDDQFSVERPDGSNFTLKIRSTKLEDSAMYFCASSYIQVGTEAFFGQGTRLTVV.

The V gene is TRBV4-1, the J gene TRBJ1-4, with D unresolved. The CDR3 sequence is 15 residues long. Per germline, CDR1 MGHRA and CDR2 YSYEKL. V shed 1 base and J shed 0 bases, with 6 bases lying between them. The CDR3 nucleotides read TGCGCCAGCAGCCAAGTCTTAGCAACTAATGAAAAACTGTTTTTT. Encoded protein: CASSQVLATNEKLFF.

This clone was observed a few times. The chain couples TRBV6-5 to TRBJ2-7, with TRBD1 identical over 7 bases. Looked up from germline, CDR1 is MNHEY and CDR2 is SVGAGI. With 6 bases clipped from V and 3 bases from J, the junction kept 5 bases outside the gene matches. The CDR3 spans 13 residues. CDR3 sequence: CASRPGTDYEQYF. The CDR3 coding sequence is TGTGCCAGCAGACCCGGGACAGACTACGAGCAGTACTTC.

The J gene is TRBJ2-3, the V gene TRBV11-2, with 7 bases aligning to TRBD2. V was pared by 0 bases and J by 0 bases, with 3 bases of the junction left unmatched. Germline-derived CDR1 and CDR2 are SGHAT and FQNNGV. This CDR3 region has 16 residues. The CDR3 is CASSLESGVSTDTQYF. The CDR3, as DNA: TGTGCCAGCAGCTTAGAGAGCGGGGTCAGCACAGATACGCAGTATTTT.

This sequence joins TRBV2 and TRBJ1-4; D is unresolved. Between the trimmed V and J ends, which lost 4 bases and 0 bases, there was a span of 12 bases. This CDR3 has 16 residues. The germline CDR1 and CDR2 sequences are SNHLY and FYNNEI. CDR3 amino acids: CASSARSVATNEKLFF. Written as DNA, the CDR3 is TGTGCCAGCAGTGCACGCTCAGTTGCAACTAATGAAAAACTGTTTTTT.

This clone has a handful of counts. V gene TRBV4-2 combines with J gene TRBJ2-1; no firm D call. The CDR3 consists of 14 residues. Trimming pared 0 bases from V and 6 bases from J, leaving 9 bases between. Germline V gene lookup returns CDR1 LGHNA and CDR2 YNFKEQ. CDR3 amino acids: CASSQDAMSNEQFF. The DNA of the CDR3 is TGTGCCAGCAGCCAAGATGCTATGAGCAATGAGCAGTTCTTC.

The chain has TRBV19 and TRBJ2-4, with TRBD2 identical over 9 bases. V dropped 9 bases and J dropped 3; count of bases not matched to a gene: 15. The CDR3 is 17 amino acids. Germline CDR1 LNHDA, CDR2 SQIVND (reference sequence). Written as DNA, the CDR3 is TGTGCCAGCCGACCGGGACTAGCCTCGATTGACAAAAACATTCAGTACTTC. Protein: CASRPGLASIDKNIQYF.

V is TRBV10-3 and J is TRBJ1-3, with 10 bases lining up with TRBD1. Germline assignment: CDR1 ENHRY and CDR2 SYGVKD. The CDR3 has 17 amino acids. V was pared by 11 bases and J by 4 bases, with 17 bases of the junction left unmatched. In DNA, the CDR3 is TGTGCCGTTACCCCCGGGACAGGGGTTCGCGTAGGAAACACCATATATTTT. Encoded protein: CAVTPGTGVRVGNTIYF.

This clone was observed a handful of times. V is TRBV27 and J is TRBJ1-4; D gene uncertain. V was clipped by 7 bases and J by 3 bases, with 9 bases between them. Germline CDR1 MNHEY, CDR2 SMNVEV (reference sequence). The CDR3 covers 13 residues. Here the CDR3 reads CASTDNANEKLFF. The DNA of the CDR3 is TGTGCCAGCACAGACAATGCTAATGAAAAACTGTTTTTT.

This chain links TRBV4-1 with TRBJ1-1, with 8 bases that match TRBD1. The length of the CDR3 is 20 residues. Germline V gives CDR1 MGHRA, CDR2 YSYEKL. The ends lost 3 bases at V and 1 base at J; junction bases unmatched: 19. The CDR3: CASSHITLWTGRKTNTEAFF. The CDR3 DNA reads TGCGCCAGCAGCCATATAACACTCTGGACAGGGAGAAAGACGAACACTGAAGCTTTCTTT.

This chain connects TRBV12-3 or TRBV12-4 to TRBJ1-5; unclear D gene. V was cut by 6 bases and J by 9 bases, with 15 bases left in between. This CDR3 comprises 13 residues. The CDR3 DNA is TGTGCCAGCAGCACGGACTTCTACGGGCCCCAGCATTTT. Translation gives CASSTDFYGPQHF.

V is TRBV6-2 or TRBV6-3 and J is TRBJ1-2; no definite D call. The CDR3 totals 14 residues. The V end was cut by 5 bases, the J end by 0 bases, with 10 bases between. The germline V gene encodes CDR1 MNHEY and CDR2 SVGEGT. This CDR3 reads CASSGLDTNYGYTF. For the CDR3, the DNA is TGTGCCAGCAGTGGTCTTGACACTAACTATGGCTACACCTTC.

This chain connects TRBV5-6 to TRBJ2-2, with D possibly matching TRBD2 (5 bases). Germline V CDR1 and CDR2: SGHDT, YYEEEE. V was trimmed by 4 bases and J by 0 bases, leaving 13 bases between them. This CDR3 is built from 16 residues. CDR3 sequence reads: CASSPLGVPNTGELFF. The CDR3 nucleotides read TGTGCCAGCAGCCCGCTCGGGGTTCCGAACACCGGGGAGCTGTTTTTT.

Here the CDR3 DNA reads TGTGCCAGCAGCGAGGTGGGACTGTACACTGAAGCTTTCTTT. Amino acids: CASSEVGLYTEAFF. The genes are TRBV4-2 and TRBJ1-1; TRBD1 might be the D (5 bases). Trimming took off 5 bases at V and 3 bases at J, with 13 bases between the two ends. Germline values: CDR1 LGHNA, CDR2 YNFKEQ. The CDR3 spans 14 residues.

The chain recombines TRBV15 with TRBJ1-2, with D uncertain. From germline, CDR1 is LNHNV and CDR2 YYDKDF (reference sequence). The CDR3 spans 14 residues. The V gene lost 0 bases and the J gene lost 9 bases, with 14 bases spanning the gap. The CDR3 reads CATSRDYGEFSYTF. The CDR3 DNA reads as TGTGCCACCAGCAGAGATTATGGAGAATTCAGCTACACCTTC.

This chain links TRBV5-1 with TRBJ2-5; possibly TRBD2 for D (5 bases). CDR1 and CDR2 (germline): SGHRS, YFSETQ. The ends were cut back, 1 base at V and 5 bases at J, with 6 bases in the middle. There are 12 residues in the CDR3. This chain's CDR3 is CASSLTGETQYF. The CDR3 region has the DNA TGCGCCAGCAGCTTGACGGGGGAGACCCAGTACTTC.